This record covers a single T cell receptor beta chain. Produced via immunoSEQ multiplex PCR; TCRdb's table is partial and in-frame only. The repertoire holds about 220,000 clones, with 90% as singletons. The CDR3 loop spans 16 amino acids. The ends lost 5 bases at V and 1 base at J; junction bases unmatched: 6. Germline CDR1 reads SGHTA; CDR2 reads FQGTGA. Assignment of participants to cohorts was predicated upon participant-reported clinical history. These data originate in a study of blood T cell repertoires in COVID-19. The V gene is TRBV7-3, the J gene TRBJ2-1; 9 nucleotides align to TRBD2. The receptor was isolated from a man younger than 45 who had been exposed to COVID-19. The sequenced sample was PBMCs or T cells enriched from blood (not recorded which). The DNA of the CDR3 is TGTGCCAGCAGCCGTAGCGGGGGTCGGTCCTACAATGAGCAGTTCTTC. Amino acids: CASSRSGGRSYNEQFF.